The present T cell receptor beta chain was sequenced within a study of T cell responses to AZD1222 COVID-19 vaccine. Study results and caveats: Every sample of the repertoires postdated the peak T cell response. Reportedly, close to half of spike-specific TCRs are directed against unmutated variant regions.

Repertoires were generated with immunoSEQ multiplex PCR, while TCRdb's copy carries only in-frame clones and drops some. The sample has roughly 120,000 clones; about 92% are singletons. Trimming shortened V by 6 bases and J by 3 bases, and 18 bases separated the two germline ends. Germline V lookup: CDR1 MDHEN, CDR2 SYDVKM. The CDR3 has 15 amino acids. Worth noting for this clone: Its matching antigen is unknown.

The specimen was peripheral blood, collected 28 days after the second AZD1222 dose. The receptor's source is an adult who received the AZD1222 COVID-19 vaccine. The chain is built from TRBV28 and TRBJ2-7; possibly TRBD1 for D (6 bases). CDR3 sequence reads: CASRPEGGHGYEQYF. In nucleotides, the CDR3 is TGTGCCAGCAGACCGGAAGGGGGACACGGCTACGAGCAGTACTTC.